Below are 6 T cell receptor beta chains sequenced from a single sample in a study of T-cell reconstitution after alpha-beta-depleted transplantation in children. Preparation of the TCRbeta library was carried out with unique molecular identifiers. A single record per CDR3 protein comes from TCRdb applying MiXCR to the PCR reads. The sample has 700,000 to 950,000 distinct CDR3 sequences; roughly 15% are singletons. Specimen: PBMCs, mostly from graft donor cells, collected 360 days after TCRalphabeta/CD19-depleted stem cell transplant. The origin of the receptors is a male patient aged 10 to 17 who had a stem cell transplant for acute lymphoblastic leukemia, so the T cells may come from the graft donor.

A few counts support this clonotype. The CDR3 protein is CASSSWTSYEQYF. The DNA of the CDR3 is TGTGCCAGCAGCTCCTGGACTAGTTACGAGCAGTACTTC. This chain connects TRBV7-6 to TRBJ2-7; 7 bases map to TRBD2. V lost 4 bases and J lost 4; bases outside the gene matches: 4. There are 13 residues in the CDR3. In germline, CDR1 is SGHVS, CDR2 FNYEAQ.

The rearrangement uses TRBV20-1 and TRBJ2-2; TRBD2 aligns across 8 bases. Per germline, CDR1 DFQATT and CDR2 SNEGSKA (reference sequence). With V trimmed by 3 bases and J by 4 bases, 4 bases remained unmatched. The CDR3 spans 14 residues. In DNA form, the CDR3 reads TGCAGTGCTAGGCCAAGCGGGAGCACCGGGGAGCTGTTTTTT. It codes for CSARPSGSTGELFF.

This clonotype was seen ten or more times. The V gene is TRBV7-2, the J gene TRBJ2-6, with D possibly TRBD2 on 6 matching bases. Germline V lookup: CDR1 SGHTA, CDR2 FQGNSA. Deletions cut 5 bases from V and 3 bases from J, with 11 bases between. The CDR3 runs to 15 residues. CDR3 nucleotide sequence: TGTGCCAGCAGCCTGACGGGAGTTGGGGCCAACGTCCTGACTTTC. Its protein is CASSLTGVGANVLTF.

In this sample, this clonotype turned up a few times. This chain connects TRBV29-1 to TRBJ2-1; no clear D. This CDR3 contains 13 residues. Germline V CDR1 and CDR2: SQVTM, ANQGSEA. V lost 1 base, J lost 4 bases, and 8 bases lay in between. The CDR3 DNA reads TGCAGCGTTGAAGGTGACCGGTACAATGAGCAGTTCTTC. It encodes CSVEGDRYNEQFF.

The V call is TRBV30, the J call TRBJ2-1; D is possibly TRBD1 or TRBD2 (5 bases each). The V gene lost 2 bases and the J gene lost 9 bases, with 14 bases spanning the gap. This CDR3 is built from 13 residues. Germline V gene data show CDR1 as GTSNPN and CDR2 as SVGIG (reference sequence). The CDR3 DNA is TGTGCCTGGAGTCCAGAGGGACCACCTGAGCAGTTCTTC. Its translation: CAWSPEGPPEQFF.

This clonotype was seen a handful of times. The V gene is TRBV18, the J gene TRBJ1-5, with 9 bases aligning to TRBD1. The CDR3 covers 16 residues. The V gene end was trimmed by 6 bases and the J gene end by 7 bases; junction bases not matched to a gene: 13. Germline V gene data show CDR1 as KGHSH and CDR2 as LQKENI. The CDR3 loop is CASSSLSGTGTQPQHF. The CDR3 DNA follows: TGTGCCAGCTCGTCACTCTCCGGGACAGGGACACAGCCCCAGCATTTT.